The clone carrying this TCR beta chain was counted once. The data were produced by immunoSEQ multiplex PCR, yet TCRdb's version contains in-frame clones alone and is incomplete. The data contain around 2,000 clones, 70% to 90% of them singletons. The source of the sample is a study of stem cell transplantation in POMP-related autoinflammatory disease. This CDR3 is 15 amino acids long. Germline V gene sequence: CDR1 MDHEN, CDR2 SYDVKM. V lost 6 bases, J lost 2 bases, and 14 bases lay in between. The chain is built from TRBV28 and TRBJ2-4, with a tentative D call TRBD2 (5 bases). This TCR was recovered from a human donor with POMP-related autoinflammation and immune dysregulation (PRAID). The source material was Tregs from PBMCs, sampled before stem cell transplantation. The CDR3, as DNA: TGTGCCAGCAGCTTCGGGGATTTGACCAAAAACATTCAGTACTTC. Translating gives CASSFGDLTKNIQYF.